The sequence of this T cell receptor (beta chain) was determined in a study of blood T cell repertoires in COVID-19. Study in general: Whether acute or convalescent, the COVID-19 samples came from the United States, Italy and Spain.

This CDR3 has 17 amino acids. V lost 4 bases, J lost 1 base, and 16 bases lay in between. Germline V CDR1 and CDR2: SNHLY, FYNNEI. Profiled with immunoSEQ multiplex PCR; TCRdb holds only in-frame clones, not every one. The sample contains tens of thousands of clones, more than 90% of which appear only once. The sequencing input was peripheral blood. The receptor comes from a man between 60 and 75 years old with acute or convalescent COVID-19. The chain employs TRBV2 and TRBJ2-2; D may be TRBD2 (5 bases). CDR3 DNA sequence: TGTGCCAGCAGTGCAGTTCAGGTAGCGTGGAACACCGGGGAGCTGTTTTTT. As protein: CASSAVQVAWNTGELFF.